Here is one T cell receptor beta chain with its context. Its antigen is undetermined. These data originate in a study of T cell responses to AZD1222 COVID-19 vaccine. Overall study results and limits: Nearly half of spike-specific TCRs reportedly target variant regions that are unmutated in the B.1.351 and B.1.1.7 variants. Among the donors, most were white British and more were female, and clonal diversity was possibly underestimated.

With 0 bases removed from V and 6 bases from J, the gap between germline ends came to 6 bases. Germline CDR1 is MNHEY and CDR2 is SMNVEV (reference sequence). The CDR3 contains 13 residues. Sequencing used immunoSEQ multiplex PCR; TCRdb keeps in-frame clones, though not all of them. In the table there are 150,000 or so clones, more than 75% of which are singletons. The chain couples TRBV27 to TRBJ1-5; no definite D call. The TCR was taken from an adult in good health. This material consisted of peripheral blood, taken on day 0 of AZD1222 vaccination. The CDR3 spells CASSLSQAQPQHF. In nucleotides, the CDR3 is TGTGCCAGCAGTTTATCTCAGGCTCAGCCCCAGCATTTT.